The clone carrying this T cell receptor (beta chain) has ten or more counts. Antigen unknown. Individual cDNA molecules received unique molecular identifiers. TCRdb re-derived calls from the 5' RACE reads in MiXCR, one entry per CDR3 protein. The sample contains about 50,000 distinct CDR3 sequences, 11% of which appear only once. This sample was included in a study of early T cells in non-severe SARS-CoV-2 infection. In the study overall: Sequenced bulk RNA came from whole blood that was unsorted, and chains were unpaired. Overall study results and limits: Anti-spike CD8 specificities were favored by VDJdb matching, whose results missed private and CD4 specificities.

The CDR3 is made up of 14 amino acids. The V gene lost 5 bases and the J gene lost 8 bases, with 16 bases spanning the gap. The germline V gene encodes CDR1 SEHNR and CDR2 FQNEAQ (reference sequence). The rearrangement joins TRBV7-9 to TRBJ2-1; D perhaps matches TRBD1 (6 bases). Input material: whole blood. This receptor was identified in an adult who was a healthcare worker with PCR-confirmed SARS-CoV-2 infection or an uninfected control (not recorded which). The CDR3 here is CASSPTGYAHEQFF. The CDR3 nucleotides read TGTGCCAGCAGCCCCACAGGGTATGCCCATGAGCAGTTCTTC.